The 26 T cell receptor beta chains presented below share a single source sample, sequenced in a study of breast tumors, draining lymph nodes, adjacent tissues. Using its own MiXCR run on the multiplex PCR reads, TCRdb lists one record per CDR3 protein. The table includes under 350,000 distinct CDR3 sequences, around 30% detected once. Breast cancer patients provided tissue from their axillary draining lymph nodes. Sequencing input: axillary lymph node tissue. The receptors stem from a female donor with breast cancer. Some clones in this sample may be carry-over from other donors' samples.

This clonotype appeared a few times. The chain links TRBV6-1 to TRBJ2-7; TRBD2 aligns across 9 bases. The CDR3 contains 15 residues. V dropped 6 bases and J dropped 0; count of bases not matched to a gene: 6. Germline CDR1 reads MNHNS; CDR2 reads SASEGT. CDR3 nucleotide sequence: TGTGCCAGCAGGAACCTAGCGGGAAGCTCCTACGAGCAGTACTTC. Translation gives CASRNLAGSSYEQYF.

CDR3 residues: CASFGTNTDTQYF. CDR3 DNA: TGTGCCAGCTTTGGCACGAACACAGATACGCAGTATTTT. V usage is TRBV28 and J usage is TRBJ2-3; D is undetermined. Germline V lookup: CDR1 MDHEN, CDR2 SYDVKM. The CDR3 runs to 13 residues. V lost 8 bases, J lost 2 bases, and 11 bases lay in between.

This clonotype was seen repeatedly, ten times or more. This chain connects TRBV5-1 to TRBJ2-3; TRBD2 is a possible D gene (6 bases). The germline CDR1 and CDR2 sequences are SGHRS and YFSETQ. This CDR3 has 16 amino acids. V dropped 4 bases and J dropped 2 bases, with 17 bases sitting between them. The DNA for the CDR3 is TGCGCCAGCAGCCCCCGGGTAGCGGAGTTCACAGATACGCAGTATTTT. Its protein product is CASSPRVAEFTDTQYF.

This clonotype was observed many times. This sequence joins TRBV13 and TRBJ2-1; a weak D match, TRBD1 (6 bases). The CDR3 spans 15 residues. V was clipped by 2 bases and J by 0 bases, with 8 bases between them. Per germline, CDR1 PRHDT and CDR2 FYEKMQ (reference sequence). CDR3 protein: CASSLTGSSYNEQFF. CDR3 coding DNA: TGTGCCAGCAGCTTAACAGGGAGCTCCTACAATGAGCAGTTCTTC.

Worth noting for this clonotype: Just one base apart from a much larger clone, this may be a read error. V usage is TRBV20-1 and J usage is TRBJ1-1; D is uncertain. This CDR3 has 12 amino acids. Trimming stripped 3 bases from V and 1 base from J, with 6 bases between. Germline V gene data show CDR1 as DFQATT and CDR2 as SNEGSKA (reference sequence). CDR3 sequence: CSARSGNTEAFF. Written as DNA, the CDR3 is TGCAGTGCTAGGTCAGGGAACACTGAAGCTTTCTTT.

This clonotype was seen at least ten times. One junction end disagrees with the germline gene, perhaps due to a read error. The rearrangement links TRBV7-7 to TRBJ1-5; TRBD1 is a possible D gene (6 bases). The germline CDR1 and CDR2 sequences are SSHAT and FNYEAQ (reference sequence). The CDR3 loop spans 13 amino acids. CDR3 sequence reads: CASSGGPGQPQHF. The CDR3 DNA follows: TGTGCTAGCAGTGGGGGGCCAGGTCAGCCCCAGCATTTT.

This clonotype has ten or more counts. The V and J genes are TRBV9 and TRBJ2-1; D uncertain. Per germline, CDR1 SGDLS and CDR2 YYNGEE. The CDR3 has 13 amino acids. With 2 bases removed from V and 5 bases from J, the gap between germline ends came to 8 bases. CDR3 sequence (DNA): TGTGCCAGCAGCGTTACAGACAACAATGAGCAGTTCTTC. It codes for CASSVTDNNEQFF.

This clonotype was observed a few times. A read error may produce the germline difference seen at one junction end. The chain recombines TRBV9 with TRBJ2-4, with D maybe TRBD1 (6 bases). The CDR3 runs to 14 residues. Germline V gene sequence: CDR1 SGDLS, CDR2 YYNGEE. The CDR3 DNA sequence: TGTGCCAGCAGCGTAGGGACAGCCAAAAACATTCAGTCCTTC. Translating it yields CASSVGTAKNIQSF. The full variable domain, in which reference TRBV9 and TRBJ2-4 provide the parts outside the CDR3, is DSGVTQTPKHLITATGQRVTLRCSPRSGDLSVYWYQQSLDQGLQFLIQYYNGEERAKGNILERFSAQQFPDLHSELNLSSLELGDSALYFCASSVGTAKNIQSFGAGTRLSVL.

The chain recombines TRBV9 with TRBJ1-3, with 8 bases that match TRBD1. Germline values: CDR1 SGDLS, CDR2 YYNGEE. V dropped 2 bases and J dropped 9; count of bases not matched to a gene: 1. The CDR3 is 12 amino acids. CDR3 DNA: TGTGCCAGCAGCGTCGGGACAGGCACCATATATTTT. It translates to CASSVGTGTIYF.

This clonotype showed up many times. CDR3 sequence (DNA): TGTGCCAGCAGTCCTAACAGTGCCGTTTTGGGCTACACCTTC. It encodes CASSPNSAVLGYTF. The rearrangement uses TRBV12-3 or TRBV12-4 and TRBJ1-2, with unresolved D. V dropped 5 bases and J dropped 8 bases, with 18 bases sitting between them. The CDR3 consists of 14 residues.

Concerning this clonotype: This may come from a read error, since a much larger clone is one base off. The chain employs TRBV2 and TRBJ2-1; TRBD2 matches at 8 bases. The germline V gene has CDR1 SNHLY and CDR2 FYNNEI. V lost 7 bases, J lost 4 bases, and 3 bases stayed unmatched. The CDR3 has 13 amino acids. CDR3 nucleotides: TGTGCCAGCATAGCGGGAAGTTACAATGAGCAGTTCTTC. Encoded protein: CASIAGSYNEQFF.

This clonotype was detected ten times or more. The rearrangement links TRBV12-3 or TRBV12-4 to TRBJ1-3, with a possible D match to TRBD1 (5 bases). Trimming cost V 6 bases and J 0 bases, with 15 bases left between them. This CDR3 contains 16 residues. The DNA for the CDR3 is TGTGCCAGCAGACCCTCCCGGGACGGCTCTGGAAACACCATATATTTT. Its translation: CASRPSRDGSGNTIYF.

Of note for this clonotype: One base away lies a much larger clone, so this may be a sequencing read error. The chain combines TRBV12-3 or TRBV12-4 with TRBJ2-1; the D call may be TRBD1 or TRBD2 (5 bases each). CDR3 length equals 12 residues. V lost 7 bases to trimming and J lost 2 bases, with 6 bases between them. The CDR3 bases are TGTGCCAGCATGGGGGCCTACAATGAGCAGTTCTTC. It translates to CASMGAYNEQFF.

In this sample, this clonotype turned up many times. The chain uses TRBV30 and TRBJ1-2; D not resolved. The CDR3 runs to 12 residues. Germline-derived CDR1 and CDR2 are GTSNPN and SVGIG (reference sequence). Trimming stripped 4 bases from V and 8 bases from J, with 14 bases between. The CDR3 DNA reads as TGTGCCTGGATAAAAGGGATGGGCGGCTACACCTTC. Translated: CAWIKGMGGYTF.

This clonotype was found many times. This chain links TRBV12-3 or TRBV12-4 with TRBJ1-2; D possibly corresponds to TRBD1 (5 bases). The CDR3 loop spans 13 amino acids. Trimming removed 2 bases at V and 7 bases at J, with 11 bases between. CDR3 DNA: TGTGCCAGCAGTTTACGGTGGCAGGGTGGCTACACCTTC. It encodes CASSLRWQGGYTF.

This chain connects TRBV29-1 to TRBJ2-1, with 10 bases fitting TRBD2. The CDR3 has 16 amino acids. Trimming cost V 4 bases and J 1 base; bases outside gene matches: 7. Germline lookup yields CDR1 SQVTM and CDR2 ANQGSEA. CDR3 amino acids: CSVGSSGRLSYNEQFF. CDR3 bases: TGCAGCGTTGGGTCTAGCGGGAGACTTTCCTACAATGAGCAGTTCTTC.

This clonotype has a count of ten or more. CDR3 nucleotide sequence: TGTGCCAGTACTTTGGGACAATTCTCTGGGGCCAACGTCCTGACTTTC. Its protein product is CASTLGQFSGANVLTF. The rearrangement links TRBV19 to TRBJ2-6, with a possible D match to TRBD1 (6 bases). Between the trimmed V and J ends, which lost 7 bases and 0 bases, there was a span of 13 bases. The CDR3 is 16 residues long. CDR1 is LNHDA, CDR2 SQIVND, per germline (reference sequence). Filled out from reference TRBV19 and TRBJ2-6, the complete variable domain reads DGGITQSPKYLFRKEGQNVTLSCEQNLNHDAMYWYRQDPGQGLRLIYYSQIVNDFQKGDIAEGYSVSREKKESFPLTVTSAQKNPTAFYLCASTLGQFSGANVLTFGAGSRLTVL.

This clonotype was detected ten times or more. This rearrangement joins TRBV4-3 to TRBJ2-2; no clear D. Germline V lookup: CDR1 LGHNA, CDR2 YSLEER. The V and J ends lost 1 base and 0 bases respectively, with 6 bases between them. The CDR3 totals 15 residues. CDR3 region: CASSQVGPNTGELFF. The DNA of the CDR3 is TGCGCCAGCAGCCAAGTTGGTCCGAACACCGGGGAGCTGTTTTTT.

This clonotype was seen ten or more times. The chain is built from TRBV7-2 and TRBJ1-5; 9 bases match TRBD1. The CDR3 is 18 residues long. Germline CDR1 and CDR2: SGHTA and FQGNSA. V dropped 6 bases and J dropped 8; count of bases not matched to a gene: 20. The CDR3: CASRRGGGTGYLIEPQHF. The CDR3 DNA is TGTGCCAGCAGGCGCGGCGGGGGGACAGGGTATCTGATCGAGCCCCAGCATTTT.

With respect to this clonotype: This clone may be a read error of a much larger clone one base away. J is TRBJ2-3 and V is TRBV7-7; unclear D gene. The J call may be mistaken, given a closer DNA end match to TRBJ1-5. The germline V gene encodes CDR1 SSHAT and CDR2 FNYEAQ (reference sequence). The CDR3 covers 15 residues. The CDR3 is CASSSGLARTDTQHF. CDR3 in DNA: TGTGCTAGCAGCTCGGGTCTAGCTCGCACAGATACGCAGCATTTT.

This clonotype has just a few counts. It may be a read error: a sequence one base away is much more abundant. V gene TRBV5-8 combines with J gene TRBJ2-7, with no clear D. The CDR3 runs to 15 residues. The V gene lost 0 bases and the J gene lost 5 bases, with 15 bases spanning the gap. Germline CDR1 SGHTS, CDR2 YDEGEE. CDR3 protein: CASSLGQAAIDEQYF. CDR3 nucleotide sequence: TGTGCCAGCAGCTTGGGGCAGGCGGCAATCGACGAGCAGTACTTC.

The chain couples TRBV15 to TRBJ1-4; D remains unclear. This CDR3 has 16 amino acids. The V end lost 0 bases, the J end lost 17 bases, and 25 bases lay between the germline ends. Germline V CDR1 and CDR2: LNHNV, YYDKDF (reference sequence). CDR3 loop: CATSREARAANEKIFF. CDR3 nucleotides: TGTGCCACCAGCAGAGAAGCGAGGGCGGCTAATGAAAAAATTTTTTTT.

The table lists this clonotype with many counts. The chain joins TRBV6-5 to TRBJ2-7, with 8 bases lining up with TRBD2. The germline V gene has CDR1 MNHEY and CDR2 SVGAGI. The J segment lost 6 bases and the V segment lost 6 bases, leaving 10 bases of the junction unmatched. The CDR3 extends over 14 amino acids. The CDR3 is CASRSPASGREQYF. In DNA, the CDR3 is TGTGCCAGCAGATCACCCGCTAGCGGGCGCGAGCAGTACTTC.

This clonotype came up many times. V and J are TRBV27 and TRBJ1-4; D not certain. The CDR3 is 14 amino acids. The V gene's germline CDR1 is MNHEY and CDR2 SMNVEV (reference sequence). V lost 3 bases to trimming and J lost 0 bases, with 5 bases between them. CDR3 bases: TGTGCCAGCAGTTTTAGTACAACTAATGAAAAACTGTTTTTT. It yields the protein CASSFSTTNEKLFF.

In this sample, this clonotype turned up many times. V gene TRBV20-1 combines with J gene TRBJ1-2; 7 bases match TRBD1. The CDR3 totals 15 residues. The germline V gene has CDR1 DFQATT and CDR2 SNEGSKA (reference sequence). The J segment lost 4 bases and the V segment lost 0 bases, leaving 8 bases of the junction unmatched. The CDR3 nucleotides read TGCAGTGCTAGAGATCCCGACAGGGAGGGCTATGGCTACACCTTC. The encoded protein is CSARDPDREGYGYTF.

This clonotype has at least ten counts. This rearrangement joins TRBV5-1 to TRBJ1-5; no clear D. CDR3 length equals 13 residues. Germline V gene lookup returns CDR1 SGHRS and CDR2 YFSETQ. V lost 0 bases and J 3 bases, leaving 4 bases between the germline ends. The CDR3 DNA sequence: TGCGCCAGCAGCTTGGGAATCAATCAGCCCCAGCATTTT. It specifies CASSLGINQPQHF.